The T cell receptor beta chain described here comes from a study of cytomegalovirus exposure and HLA in healthy donors. Study results and limitations: For most TCR sequences rarity was the rule, although some public TCRs occurred in many donors. Follow-up analysis seemed to connect common viral pathogens with several of the most significant clusters identified. Among TCR beta chains, those listed as cytomegalovirus-associated numbered about 160.

Germline lookup yields CDR1 MNHEY and CDR2 SMNVEV (reference sequence). This CDR3 is 12 amino acids long. The V and J ends lost 11 bases and 0 bases respectively, with 9 bases between them. With regard to this clone: The antigen is unknown.

PCR was performed using 60 Vbeta and 13 Jbeta primers. Repertoires were generated with immunoSEQ multiplex PCR, while TCRdb's copy carries only in-frame clones and drops some. The repertoire holds 100,000 to 150,000 clones, with around four fifths as singletons. Material: PBMCs. The J gene is TRBJ2-3, the V gene TRBV27, with D maybe TRBD2 (5 bases). This clonotype originated in a man aged 35 to 55 in good health and CMV-seronegative. Here the CDR3 reads CALRTSTDTQYF. CDR3 nucleotides: TGTGCCCTCAGGACTAGCACAGATACGCAGTATTTT.